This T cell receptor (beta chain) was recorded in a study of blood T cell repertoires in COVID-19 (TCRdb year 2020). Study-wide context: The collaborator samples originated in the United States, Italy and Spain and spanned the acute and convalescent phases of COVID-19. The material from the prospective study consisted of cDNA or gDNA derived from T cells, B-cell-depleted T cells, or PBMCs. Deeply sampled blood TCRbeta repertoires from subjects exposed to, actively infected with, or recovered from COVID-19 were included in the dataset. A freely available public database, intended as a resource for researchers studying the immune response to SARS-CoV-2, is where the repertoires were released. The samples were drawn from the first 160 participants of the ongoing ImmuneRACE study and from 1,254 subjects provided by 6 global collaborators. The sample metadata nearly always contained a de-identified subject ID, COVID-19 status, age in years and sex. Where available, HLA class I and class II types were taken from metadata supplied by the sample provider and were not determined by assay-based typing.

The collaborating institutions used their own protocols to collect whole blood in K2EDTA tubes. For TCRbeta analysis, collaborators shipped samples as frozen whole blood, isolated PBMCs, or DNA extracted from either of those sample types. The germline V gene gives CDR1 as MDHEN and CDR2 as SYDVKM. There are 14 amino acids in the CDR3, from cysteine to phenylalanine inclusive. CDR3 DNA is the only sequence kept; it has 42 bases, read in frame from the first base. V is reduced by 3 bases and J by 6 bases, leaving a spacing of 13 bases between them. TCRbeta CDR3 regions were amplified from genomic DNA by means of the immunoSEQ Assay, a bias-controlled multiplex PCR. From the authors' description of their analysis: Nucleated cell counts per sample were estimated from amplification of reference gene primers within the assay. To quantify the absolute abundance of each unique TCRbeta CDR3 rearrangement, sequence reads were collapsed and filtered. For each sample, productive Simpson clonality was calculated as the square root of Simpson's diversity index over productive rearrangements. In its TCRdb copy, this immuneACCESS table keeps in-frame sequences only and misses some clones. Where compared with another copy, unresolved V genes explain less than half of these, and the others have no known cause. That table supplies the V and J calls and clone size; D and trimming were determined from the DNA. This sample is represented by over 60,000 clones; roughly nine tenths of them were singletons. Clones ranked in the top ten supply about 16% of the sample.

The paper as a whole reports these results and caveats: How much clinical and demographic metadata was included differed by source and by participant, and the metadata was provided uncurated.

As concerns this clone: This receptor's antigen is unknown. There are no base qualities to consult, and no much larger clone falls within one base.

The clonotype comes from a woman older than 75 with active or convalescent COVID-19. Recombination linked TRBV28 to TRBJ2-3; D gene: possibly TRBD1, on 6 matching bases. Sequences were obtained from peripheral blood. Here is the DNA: TGTGCCAGCAGTTTGGGACACAGTCGGGATACGCAGTATTTT. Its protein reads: CASSLGHSRDTQYF.